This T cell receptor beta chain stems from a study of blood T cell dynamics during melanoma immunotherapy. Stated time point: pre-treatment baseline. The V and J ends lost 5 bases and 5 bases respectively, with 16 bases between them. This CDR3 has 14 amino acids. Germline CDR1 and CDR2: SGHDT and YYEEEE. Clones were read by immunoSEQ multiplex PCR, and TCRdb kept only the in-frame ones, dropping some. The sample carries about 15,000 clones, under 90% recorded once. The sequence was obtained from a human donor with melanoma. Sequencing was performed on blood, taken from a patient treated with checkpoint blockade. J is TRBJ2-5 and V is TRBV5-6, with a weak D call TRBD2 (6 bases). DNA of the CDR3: TGTGCCAGCAGGTGGTCCCCCCGGGGGGAGACCCAGTACTTC. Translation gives CASRWSPRGETQYF.